The 9 T cell receptor beta chains given below trace back to one sample, sequenced in a study of T cell responses to AZD1222 COVID-19 vaccine. Libraries were prepared by immunoSEQ multiplex PCR; TCRdb keeps only in-frame clonotypes and omits some of them. Of around 150,000 clones in the sample, about 87% were seen once. The sequences come from peripheral blood, collected on day 0 of MenACWY control vaccination. These receptors originate from an adult in good health.

The chain recombines TRBV12-3 or TRBV12-4 with TRBJ1-5; D is undetermined. There are 12 residues in the CDR3. V lost 7 bases and J lost 7, with 11 bases in between. Written as DNA, the CDR3 is TGTGCCAGCACCTTAGGCCGGCAGCCCCAGCATTTT. Residues: CASTLGRQPQHF.

The chain combines TRBV12-3 or TRBV12-4 with TRBJ1-2, with D unresolved. Trimming left V 1 base short and J 2 bases short, with 5 bases between. This CDR3 is 13 amino acids long. The CDR3: CASSLVQNYGYTF. Written as DNA, the CDR3 is TGTGCCAGCAGTTTAGTACAGAACTATGGCTACACCTTC.

The V call is TRBV6-2 or TRBV6-3, the J call TRBJ2-6; TRBD2 agrees at 7 bases. The trim removed 5 bases at V and 0 bases at J, leaving 16 bases unmatched. The germline V gene has CDR1 MNHEY and CDR2 SVGEGT. This CDR3 comprises 20 residues. CDR3 sequence (DNA): TGTGCCAGCAGTACCCGAGCGGGGTTTGGTTTGCCCTCTGGGGCCAACGTCCTGACTTTC. This translates into CASSTRAGFGLPSGANVLTF.

The V gene is TRBV18, the J gene TRBJ1-2; TRBD1 aligns across 8 bases. Trimming cost V 0 bases and J 4 bases; bases outside gene matches: 1. The CDR3 covers 14 residues. Germline assignment: CDR1 KGHSH and CDR2 LQKENI. The CDR3 is CASSPPDRAYGYTF. CDR3 DNA: TGTGCCAGCTCACCACCGGACAGGGCCTATGGCTACACCTTC.

The chain employs TRBV10-3 and TRBJ2-2, with 9 bases matching TRBD2. This CDR3 spans 12 amino acids. The V gene's germline CDR1 is ENHRY and CDR2 SYGVKD. Germline trimming cut 9 bases from V and 5 bases from J; bases unmatched to any gene: 1. Written as DNA, the CDR3 is TGTGCCATGCGGGGGGGAACCGGGGAGCTGTTTTTT. It yields the protein CAMRGGTGELFF.

The chain carries TRBV5-1 and TRBJ2-5, with D perhaps matching TRBD2 (6 bases). This CDR3 contains 14 residues. CDR1 is SGHRS and CDR2 is YFSETQ in the germline V gene. Trimming took off 4 bases at V and 4 bases at J, with 14 bases between the two ends. This chain's CDR3 is CASSPGGNPETQYF. CDR3 sequence (DNA): TGCGCCAGCAGCCCCGGGGGTAACCCAGAGACCCAGTACTTC.

In this sample, this clone turned up a few times. The chain carries TRBV5-4 and TRBJ2-6; D is possibly TRBD2 (5 bases). Germline V gives CDR1 SGHNT, CDR2 YYREEE (reference sequence). The CDR3 spans 16 residues. Trimming took 0 bases from V and 4 from J, leaving 11 bases between them. The CDR3 loop is CASSLGRAFGANVLTF. The CDR3 DNA reads as TGTGCCAGCAGCTTGGGGCGGGCCTTCGGGGCCAACGTCCTGACTTTC. The full variable domain, its missing parts supplied by reference TRBV5-4 and TRBJ2-6, is ETGVTQSPTHLIKTRGQQVTLRCSSQSGHNTVSWYQQALGQGPQFIFQYYREEENGRGNFPPRFSGLQFPNYSSELNVNALELDDSALYLCASSLGRAFGANVLTFGAGSRLTVL.

The chain joins TRBV6-1 to TRBJ1-1, with TRBD1 as a possible D gene (5 bases). The CDR3 is made up of 16 amino acids. Trimming removed 4 bases at V and 0 bases at J, with 15 bases between. From germline, CDR1 is MNHNS and CDR2 SASEGT. Here the CDR3 DNA reads TGTGCCAGCAGTGTTACAATGGGGGGTTTGAACACTGAAGCTTTCTTT. Translation gives CASSVTMGGLNTEAFF.

The V and J genes are TRBV20-1 and TRBJ2-7; D perhaps matches TRBD2 (5 bases). V was trimmed by 3 bases and J by 5 bases, leaving 8 bases between them. This CDR3 has 11 residues. In germline, CDR1 is DFQATT, CDR2 SNEGSKA (reference sequence). The CDR3 loop is CSASSGDEQYF. The CDR3 nucleotides read TGCAGTGCTAGCTCCGGGGACGAGCAGTACTTC.